The 3 T cell receptor beta chains given below trace back to one sample, sequenced in a study of spatial heterogeneity in lung cancer. TCRdb redid the calling of the 5' RACE reads with MiXCR, one entry per CDR3 protein. The table lists about 8,600 distinct CDR3 sequences, 3.5% to 5.5% of them singletons, with more than 25% in the top ten. The time point: sample taken at primary tumor resection. This sample comprised PBMCs, obtained at surgery. The source of these receptors is a male donor with early-stage non-small cell lung cancer.

Sample share makes this clonotype medium-sized. The chain's CDR3 is CSAGLGNTDTQYF. The CDR3 DNA follows: TGCAGTGCCGGCTTAGGGAACACAGATACGCAGTATTTT. This chain links TRBV20-1 with TRBJ2-3; D is unclear. This CDR3 has 13 amino acids. CDR1 and CDR2 (germline): DFQATT, SNEGSKA (reference sequence). V lost 6 bases and J lost 2, with 12 bases in between.

This clonotype is labeled as medium-sized. V gene TRBV10-2 combines with J gene TRBJ2-2; D perhaps matches TRBD1 (6 bases). The CDR3 is 16 amino acids. The germline gives CDR1 WSHSY, CDR2 SAAADI. The V end was cut by 5 bases, the J end by 0 bases, with 13 bases between. The CDR3 DNA reads TGCGCCAGCAGTAAATCCGGGACAACGAACACCGGGGAGCTGTTTTTT. This translates into CASSKSGTTNTGELFF.

This clonotype occurred many times. The chain employs TRBV7-9 and TRBJ1-2; unclear D gene. The germline V and J ends were trimmed by 5 bases and 0 bases, with 7 bases remaining between them. Looked up from germline, CDR1 is SEHNR and CDR2 is FQNEAQ (reference sequence). The length of the CDR3 is 13 residues. The CDR3 spells CASSATANYGYTF. In DNA form, the CDR3 reads TGTGCCAGCAGCGCCACAGCTAACTATGGCTACACCTTC.